These T cell receptor beta chains were read from a single sample in a study of blood T cell repertoires in COVID-19. Measured with immunoSEQ multiplex PCR; TCRdb has only the in-frame clones, and not every one. Of 150,000 or so clones in the sample, 80% to 90% were seen once. Material: PBMCs or T cells enriched from blood (not recorded which). The receptor set was obtained from a man aged 50 or older who had recovered from COVID-19. Both conserved end residues are part of each CDR3. D genes are given only for firm matches. Only some rows state a clone size, as once, few, many or a class for expanded clones.

d_call: .
v_call: TRBV24-1
j_call: TRBJ1-5
clone_size: .
cdr3_nt: TGTGCCACCAGTGGCCCGGAGCGCGGCAATCAGCCCCAGCATTTT
cdr3_aa: CATSGPERGNQPQHF

d_call: TRBD2
v_call: TRBV5-1
j_call: TRBJ2-5
clone_size: .
cdr3_nt: TGCGCCAGCAGGTCTCGGACTAGCGGGGGCAAAAAAGAGACCCAGTACTTC
cdr3_aa: CASRSRTSGGKKETQYF

d_call: TRBD1
v_call: TRBV5-1
j_call: TRBJ2-2
clone_size: .
cdr3_nt: TGCGCCAGCAGCTTGCCGACAGGGGGGACCGGGGAGCTGTTTTTT
cdr3_aa: CASSLPTGGTGELFF

d_call: .
v_call: TRBV7-8
j_call: TRBJ1-5
clone_size: .
cdr3_nt: TGTGCCAGCAGCCTAGCCCGGATCCCCACGGGTCTCCATCAGCCCCAGCATTTT
cdr3_aa: CASSLARIPTGLHQPQHF

d_call: TRBD1
v_call: TRBV24-1
j_call: TRBJ2-1
clone_size: .
cdr3_nt: TGTGCCACCAGTGATGCCGGGACAGGGTACAATGAGCAGTTCTTC
cdr3_aa: CATSDAGTGYNEQFF

d_call: TRBD1
v_call: TRBV7-9
j_call: TRBJ1-1
clone_size: .
cdr3_nt: TGTGCCAGCAGCTCCCGGACAGGGCAGACTGAAGCTTTCTTT
cdr3_aa: CASSSRTGQTEAFF

d_call: .
v_call: TRBV5-1
j_call: TRBJ2-1
clone_size: .
cdr3_nt: TGCGCCAGCAGCTACTCAGGCGGGGTGGTCTACAATGAGCAGTTCTTC
cdr3_aa: CASSYSGGVVYNEQFF

d_call: .
v_call: TRBV12-3/TRBV12-4
j_call: TRBJ1-2
clone_size: .
cdr3_nt: TGTGCCAGCAGCCTTGGGACAAACTATGGCTACACCTTC
cdr3_aa: CASSLGTNYGYTF

d_call: TRBD1
v_call: TRBV11-2
j_call: TRBJ1-3
clone_size: .
cdr3_nt: TGTGCCAGCAGCTTAGCAGGGGGCTCTGGAAACACCATATATTTT
cdr3_aa: CASSLAGGSGNTIYF

d_call: TRBD1
v_call: TRBV2
j_call: TRBJ1-4
clone_size: few
cdr3_nt: TGTGCCAGCAGATCGACAGGGGGCGGAACTAATGAAAAACTGTTTTTT
cdr3_aa: CASRSTGGGTNEKLFF

d_call: TRBD1
v_call: TRBV24-1
j_call: TRBJ2-3
clone_size: .
cdr3_nt: TGTGCCACCAGTGATCCGATGACAGGGGGCGGCACAGATACGCAGTATTTT
cdr3_aa: CATSDPMTGGGTDTQYF

d_call: .
v_call: TRBV28
j_call: TRBJ2-1
clone_size: .
cdr3_nt: TGTGCCAGCGTTTCGGGGTCCCACAATGAGCAGTTCTTC
cdr3_aa: CASVSGSHNEQFF

d_call: TRBD2
v_call: TRBV7-6
j_call: TRBJ2-3
clone_size: .
cdr3_nt: TGTGCCAGCAGCCCGGGGACTAGCGGGGGGGTCACAGATACGCAGTATTTT
cdr3_aa: CASSPGTSGGVTDTQYF

d_call: TRBD1
v_call: TRBV3-1/TRBV3-2
j_call: TRBJ1-1
clone_size: .
cdr3_nt: TGTGCCAGCAGCCCAACAGGGGTAATGAACACTGAAGCTTTCTTT
cdr3_aa: CASSPTGVMNTEAFF